This T cell receptor (beta chain) stems from a study of shared clonotypes between healthy human individuals. The genomic DNA of each subset was split evenly across several immunoSEQ plates. Assay: immunoSEQ multiplex PCR; the TCRdb copy retains only in-frame clones and omits some. The repertoire includes under 600,000 clones, more than 95% of them detected once, and 0.055% to 0.07% sits in the top ten. From CD4+ cells came CD45RA+ naive and CD45RA-negative memory subsets. V was clipped by 2 bases and J by 6 bases, with 12 bases between them. The V gene's germline CDR1 is ENHRY and CDR2 SYGVKD. The CDR3 is 14 amino acids.

Sample: naive CD4+ T cells sorted from blood. The sample's subset: CD45RA+ positively selected. The rearrangement uses TRBV10-3 and TRBJ2-3, with TRBD2 as a possible D gene (6 bases). The clonotype comes from a woman under 40 in good health. The CDR3 DNA reads TGTGCCATCAGTGAGCGGGAGATGTCCGATACGCAGTATTTT. Translating it yields CAISEREMSDTQYF.